Detailed here is one T cell receptor beta chain. The target antigen is unknown. The length of the CDR3 is 15 residues. Germline lookup yields CDR1 SEHNR and CDR2 FQNEAQ (reference sequence). J lost 0 bases, V lost 5 bases, and 2 bases had no gene match. This record belongs to a study of cytomegalovirus exposure and HLA in healthy donors. Study outcomes and limitations: According to the study, around 180 TCR beta chains were cytomegalovirus-associated. Relative to the approximately 680-donor mean, N-insertions were reportedly fewer in an Asian-associated ancestry cluster in a later analysis. The records held CMV serostatus as the only immune exposure information.

Researchers ran the PCR with 60 Vbeta and 13 Jbeta primers. Authors' processing steps: Later analysis identified approximately 80 million unique TCR beta chains, about 10 million shared. TCRdb's copy holds only in-frame clones and misses some; the assay was immunoSEQ multiplex PCR. For V, J and clone size, that table is used; D and trimming come from the DNA. The repertoire table contains about 170,000 clones. The sample consisted of PBMCs. V usage is TRBV7-9 and J usage is TRBJ2-1; 9 positions match TRBD2. This clonotype was obtained from a woman under 30 in good health and CMV-seropositive. This CDR3 reads CASSLSGSSYNEQFF. CDR3 DNA sequence: TGTGCCAGCAGCCTTAGCGGGAGCTCCTACAATGAGCAGTTCTTC.